This entry is about one T cell receptor beta chain. The antigen is unknown. Every patient experienced relapse after autologous stem cell transplantation, and brentuximab vedotin exposure varied. From germline, CDR1 is GTSNPN and CDR2 SVGIG (reference sequence). The V segment lost 2 bases and the J segment 2 bases; nucleotides outside the gene matches: 8. CDR3 size: 15 residues. The repertoire was sequenced with immunoSEQ multiplex PCR; TCRdb's copy has only in-frame clones and lacks some. The profile shows around 60,000 clones, roughly 91% of them singletons. This sample is drawn from a study of PD-1 blockade in classical Hodgkin lymphoma. Across the whole study: Every 2 weeks, patients had 3 mg/kg nivolumab intravenously.

Findings and caveats of the study: It was among complete responders that baseline diversity resembled that of newly diagnosed patients. By C4D1, CD4+ diversity increased significantly, especially in complete responders.

This clonotype was sampled from a human donor with classical Hodgkin lymphoma. This chain connects TRBV30 to TRBJ2-7, with TRBD1 identical over 8 bases. Sequenced here: peripheral blood mononuclear cells (PBMCs), sampled before the second cycle of nivolumab. Here the CDR3 reads CAWSTPRTGPYEQYF. For the CDR3, the DNA is TGTGCCTGGAGTACACCCAGGACAGGGCCCTACGAGCAGTACTTC.